One sample yielded the 30 T cell receptor beta chains listed below, sequenced in a study of blood T cell repertoires in COVID-19. The data were produced by immunoSEQ multiplex PCR, yet TCRdb's version contains in-frame clones alone and is incomplete. The profile shows approximately 180,000 clones, roughly 80% of them singletons. Material: PBMCs or T cells enriched from blood (not recorded which). The receptor source for this set is a woman aged 55-70 years with acute COVID-19.

This clone showed up just once. A junction end diverges from the germline sequence, so it may reflect a read error. The J gene is TRBJ1-5, the V gene TRBV7-2, with D perhaps matching TRBD1 (5 bases). CDR1 is SGHTA and CDR2 is FQGNSA in the germline V gene. The CDR3 consists of 15 residues. CDR3 sequence reads: CASSSTGGSGQPQQF. The CDR3 DNA reads as TGTGCCAGCAGCTCTACGGGGGGGTCGGGTCAGCCCCAGCAGTTT.

The DNA for the CDR3 is TGTGCCAGCAGGGGACAGTACAATCAGCCCCAGCATTTT. The encoded protein is CASRGQYNQPQHF. J is TRBJ1-5 and V is TRBV2, with TRBD1 matching 7 bases. The V and J ends lost 6 bases and 3 bases, in that order; junction bases with no gene match: 2. The CDR3 is 13 residues long. CDR1 is SNHLY, CDR2 FYNNEI, per germline.

This chain uses TRBV18 with TRBJ1-4; no firm D call. The CDR3 runs to 15 residues. Germline V lookup: CDR1 KGHSH, CDR2 LQKENI. The V end was cut by 3 bases, the J end by 0 bases, with 8 bases between. The CDR3 DNA follows: TGTGCCAGCTCACCGCAAGACTCAACTAATGAAAAACTGTTTTTT. It translates to CASSPQDSTNEKLFF.

J is TRBJ1-1 and V is TRBV7-2; 7 bases map to TRBD1. This CDR3 comprises 15 residues. J was trimmed by 6 bases and V by 2 bases; bases with no gene match: 9. The germline gives CDR1 SGHTA, CDR2 FQGNSA. The CDR3 region has the DNA TGTGCCAGCAGCTTATCGAGGGGGCCCGCCCCTGAAGCTTTCTTT. Translating gives CASSLSRGPAPEAFF. Full variable domain (outside the CDR3, taken from reference TRBV7-2 and TRBJ1-1): GAGVSQSPSNKVTEKGKDVELRCDPISGHTALYWYRQSLGQGLEFLIYFQGNSAPDKSGLPSDRFSAERTGGSVSTLTIQRTQQEDSAVYLCASSLSRGPAPEAFFGQGTRLTVV.

The CDR3 region has the DNA TGTGCCAGTAAGGGACAGGGGACAACCACAGATACGCAGTATTTT. This gives the protein CASKGQGTTTDTQYF. The chain uses TRBV19 and TRBJ2-3; 10 positions match TRBD1. The CDR3 loop spans 15 amino acids. Germline assignment: CDR1 LNHDA and CDR2 SQIVND (reference sequence). V was clipped by 7 bases and J by 2 bases; unmatched bases: 6.

This chain uses TRBV3-1 (or the pseudogene TRBV3-2) with TRBJ1-4; 9 bases are a match to TRBD1. Losses at the gene ends were 2 bases for V and 7 bases for J; bases not matched to a gene: 11. The CDR3 has 17 residues. CDR1 LGHDT and CDR2 YNNKEL come from the germline V gene (reference sequence). Written as DNA, the CDR3 is TGTGCCAGCAGCCAATCTCTTGTACAGGGGGCAAGTGAAAAACTGTTTTTT. Translated, it gives CASSQSLVQGASEKLFF.

The chain links TRBV19 to TRBJ1-4; maybe TRBD1 (5 bases). Germline CDR1 reads LNHDA; CDR2 reads SQIVND (reference sequence). The CDR3 runs 13 residues. The germline V and J ends were trimmed by 5 bases and 3 bases, with 7 bases remaining between them. Here the CDR3 reads CASSPGSNEKLFF. Here the CDR3 DNA reads TGTGCCAGTAGTCCAGGGTCTAATGAAAAACTGTTTTTT.

The V and J genes are TRBV19 and TRBJ1-5; TRBD1 agrees at 8 bases. In germline, CDR1 is LNHDA, CDR2 SQIVND (reference sequence). The CDR3 covers 13 residues. With 4 bases clipped from V and 6 bases from J, the junction kept 2 bases outside the gene matches. In DNA, the CDR3 is TGTGCCAGTAGTACAGGGGGCCGTCAGCCCCAGCATTTT. As protein: CASSTGGRQPQHF.

This chain connects TRBV18 to TRBJ2-2; 9 bases agree with TRBD2. The germline gives CDR1 KGHSH, CDR2 LQKENI. The trim removed 4 bases at V and 2 bases at J, leaving 5 bases unmatched. This CDR3 has 16 residues. CDR3 bases: TGTGCCAGCTCACTGGTAGCGGGAGCTAACACCGGGGAGCTGTTTTTT. Translation: CASSLVAGANTGELFF.

The chain joins TRBV7-6 to TRBJ1-3, with a possible D match to TRBD1 (6 bases). Per germline, CDR1 SGHVS and CDR2 FNYEAQ. CDR3 size: 15 residues. Trimming removed 1 base from V and 4 bases from J, with 11 bases in between. The CDR3 DNA sequence: TGTGCCAGCAGCTTAGGTGTTCAGGGGGGAAACACCATATATTTT. It translates to CASSLGVQGGNTIYF. Full variable domain (outside the CDR3, taken from reference TRBV7-6 and TRBJ1-3): GAGVSQSPRYKVTKRGQDVALRCDPISGHVSLYWYRQALGQGPEFLTYFNYEAQQDKSGLPNDRFSAERPEGSISTLTIQRTEQRDSAMYRCASSLGVQGGNTIYFGEGSWLTVV.

Here the CDR3 reads CASSAGRDSPLHF. The CDR3 region has the DNA TGTGCCAGCTCAGCAGGTCGCGATTCACCCCTCCACTTT. The V and J genes are TRBV18 and TRBJ1-6; D remains ambiguous. V was cut by 5 bases and J by 8 bases, with 10 bases left in between. Germline V gene data show CDR1 as KGHSH and CDR2 as LQKENI. The CDR3 sequence is 13 residues long.

The rearrangement links TRBV10-1 to TRBJ1-5, with no clear D. Germline assignment: CDR1 WNHNN and CDR2 SYGVQD (reference sequence). The CDR3 loop spans 13 amino acids. Trimming removed 5 bases from V and 7 bases from J, with 12 bases in between. In DNA, the CDR3 is TGCGCCAGCAGTCTGACGGGAGGGCAGCCCCAGCATTTT. Protein product: CASSLTGGQPQHF.

The rearrangement uses TRBV5-6 and TRBJ2-3, with D possibly being TRBD2 (5 bases). Germline CDR1 SGHDT, CDR2 YYEEEE. This CDR3 comprises 15 residues. Trimming removed 0 bases at V and 2 bases at J, with 10 bases between. Here the CDR3 DNA reads TGTGCCAGCAGCTTGGCGGTAGCGATCACAGATACGCAGTATTTT. Amino acids: CASSLAVAITDTQYF.

J is TRBJ2-1 and V is TRBV5-1; D possibly corresponds to TRBD2 (6 bases). This CDR3 contains 18 residues. CDR1 is SGHRS, CDR2 YFSETQ, per germline. The ends were cut back, 4 bases at V and 7 bases at J, with 27 bases in the middle. As DNA, the CDR3 is TGCGCCAGCAGCCCTCCTTTGGAAGCGGGTCGGGCAGCAAATGAGCAGTTCTTC. Amino acid sequence: CASSPPLEAGRAANEQFF.

The rearrangement links TRBV5-4 to TRBJ1-4; D perhaps matches TRBD1 (6 bases). V was cut by 3 bases and J by 5 bases, with 14 bases left in between. The CDR3 runs 15 residues. CDR1 is SGHNT and CDR2 is YYREEE in the germline V gene (reference sequence). CDR3 sequence reads: CASSSRTDLNEKLFF. CDR3 DNA sequence: TGTGCCAGCAGCTCAAGGACAGACTTGAATGAAAAACTGTTTTTT.

The chain joins TRBV2 to TRBJ2-1; perhaps TRBD2 as D (5 bases). In germline, CDR1 is SNHLY, CDR2 FYNNEI. The CDR3 has 15 amino acids. Trimming took 3 bases from V and 8 from J, leaving 17 bases between them. The CDR3, as DNA: TGTGCCAGCAGTGAGGCCAGCGGCCCGGCCGATGAGCAGTTCTTC. Protein: CASSEASGPADEQFF.

V gene TRBV5-8 combines with J gene TRBJ2-7; TRBD2 matches at 13 bases. This CDR3 has 14 amino acids. J was trimmed by 7 bases and V by 4 bases; bases with no gene match: 5. The germline V gene encodes CDR1 SGHTS and CDR2 YDEGEE. DNA for the CDR3: TGTGCCAGCAGCCCGGGACTAGCGGGAAAAGAGCAGTACTTC. Its protein product is CASSPGLAGKEQYF.

The gene calls are TRBV12-3 or TRBV12-4 and TRBJ1-5, with no clear D. The length of the CDR3 is 13 residues. V was cut by 7 bases and J by 6 bases, with 13 bases left in between. This CDR3 is CASISGFGQPQHF. The DNA of the CDR3 is TGTGCCAGCATTTCGGGGTTCGGTCAGCCCCAGCATTTT.

V usage is TRBV19 and J usage is TRBJ2-3, with D uncertain. The CDR3 is 13 residues long. The germline V gene encodes CDR1 LNHDA and CDR2 SQIVND (reference sequence). The ends were cut back, 4 bases at V and 6 bases at J, with 11 bases in the middle. CDR3 loop: CASSSGPTDTQYF. In nucleotides, the CDR3 is TGTGCCAGTAGTAGCGGTCCTACGGATACGCAGTATTTT.

The chain joins TRBV6-5 to TRBJ1-1; TRBD1 aligns across 8 bases. The CDR3 totals 15 residues. Losses at the gene ends were 6 bases for V and 5 bases for J; bases not matched to a gene: 11. Germline V gene lookup returns CDR1 MNHEY and CDR2 SVGAGI. The CDR3 sequence is CASRWTGNELTEAFF. CDR3 nucleotides: TGTGCCAGCAGATGGACAGGGAACGAACTGACTGAAGCTTTCTTT.

The V gene is TRBV9, the J gene TRBJ2-2; a weak D match, TRBD2 (5 bases). Trimming removed 3 bases from V and 5 bases from J, with 11 bases in between. CDR3 length equals 14 residues. In germline, CDR1 is SGDLS, CDR2 YYNGEE. As DNA, the CDR3 is TGTGCCAGCAGCGCCCAGACGGGGACCGGGGAGCTGTTTTTT. Protein: CASSAQTGTGELFF.

A few counts support this clone. The chain links TRBV4-1 to TRBJ1-4; D unclear. Between the trimmed V and J ends, which lost 4 bases and 13 bases, there was a span of 13 bases. CDR1 and CDR2 (germline): MGHRA, YSYEKL. This CDR3 has 12 amino acids. CDR3 protein: CASSLGGSRLFF. The CDR3 DNA reads TGCGCCAGCAGCCTTGGCGGATCAAGACTGTTTTTT.

The rearrangement links TRBV11-3 to TRBJ1-1; 10 positions agree with TRBD1. The germline CDR1 and CDR2 sequences are SGHNT and YENEEA. The CDR3 length is 14 residues. The ends lost 5 bases at V and 4 bases at J; junction bases unmatched: 4. The chain's CDR3 is CASSPRTGGTEAFF. CDR3 nucleotides: TGTGCCAGCAGCCCCCGGACAGGGGGCACTGAAGCTTTCTTT.

V usage is TRBV15 and J usage is TRBJ2-2, with TRBD1 as a possible D gene (6 bases). V shed 3 bases and J shed 1 base, with 18 bases lying between them. Germline V gene lookup returns CDR1 LNHNV and CDR2 YYDKDF (reference sequence). CDR3 length: 18 residues. The DNA of the CDR3 is TGTGCCACCAGCAGGGCCTTTGTAGGGGGAAGGAACACCGGGGAGCTGTTTTTT. Its protein product is CATSRAFVGGRNTGELFF.

The CDR3 region is CASTGTSNQPQHF. The CDR3, as DNA: TGTGCCAGTACGGGGACTTCCAATCAGCCCCAGCATTTT. V usage is TRBV19 and J usage is TRBJ1-5; tentative D call: TRBD1 (5 bases). V was clipped by 7 bases and J by 3 bases, with 10 bases between them. The CDR3 extends over 13 amino acids. The germline CDR1 and CDR2 sequences are LNHDA and SQIVND (reference sequence).

V gene TRBV10-2 combines with J gene TRBJ2-4, with 8 bases that match TRBD1. Trimming removed 10 bases from V and 2 bases from J; junction bases left unmatched: 7. Germline V gives CDR1 WSHSY, CDR2 SAAADI. This CDR3 has 14 residues. Written as DNA, the CDR3 is TGCGCCACCAGCAGGGGGCCGTCCAAAAACATTCAGTACTTC. Translating gives CATSRGPSKNIQYF.

V and J are TRBV10-3 and TRBJ1-1; 7 bases align to TRBD1. CDR1 is ENHRY, CDR2 SYGVKD, per germline. The CDR3 is 14 residues long. Trimming at V came to 3 bases and at J to 3 bases, leaving 4 bases not matched to a gene. In DNA, the CDR3 is TGTGCCATCAGTGAACGACAGGGTTACACTGAAGCTTTCTTT. Translating gives CAISERQGYTEAFF.

J is TRBJ2-3 and V is TRBV12-3 or TRBV12-4; 7 nucleotides line up with TRBD2. V lost 11 bases, J lost 11 bases, and 7 bases stayed unmatched. This CDR3 is built from 10 residues. CDR3 DNA sequence: TGTGCCGACCCCACGGGGGGGCAGTATTTT. Translation gives CADPTGGQYF.

The chain is built from TRBV2 and TRBJ1-1; tentatively, D is TRBD1 (5 bases). The CDR3 runs to 14 residues. Deletions cut 3 bases from V and 4 bases from J, with 12 bases between. Germline CDR1 and CDR2: SNHLY and FYNNEI. CDR3 nucleotides: TGTGCCAGCAGTGACCGGGGCGGGGGCACTGAAGCTTTCTTT. Amino acid sequence: CASSDRGGGTEAFF.

Written as DNA, the CDR3 is TGTGCCAGCAGCTTGTTCAAAGCCCCCCGGAATTCACCCCTCCACTTT. It encodes CASSLFKAPRNSPLHF. The chain combines TRBV5-6 with TRBJ1-6; the D is unclear. This CDR3 is built from 16 residues. The V gene's germline CDR1 is SGHDT and CDR2 YYEEEE. V lost 1 base and J 7 bases, leaving 15 bases between the germline ends. Based on the CDR3 plus reference TRBV5-6 and TRBJ1-6, the full variable domain is DAGVTQSPTHLIKTRGQQVTLRCSPKSGHDTVSWYQQALGQGPQFIFQYYEEEERQRGNFPDRFSGHQFPNYSSELNVNALLLGDSALYLCASSLFKAPRNSPLHFGNGTRLTVT.